This TCR beta chain emerged from a study of cytomegalovirus exposure and HLA in healthy donors. Overall study findings and caveats: Among TCR beta chains, those listed as cytomegalovirus-associated numbered approximately 150.

Sequenced by immunoSEQ multiplex PCR; TCRdb stores in-frame clones only, minus some. The sample shows just under 75,000 clones, 94% of them seen only once. On this clone: Its specificity is unknown.

CDR1 is SNHLY and CDR2 is FYNNEI in the germline V gene. The CDR3 is made up of 13 amino acids. V was cut by 4 bases and J by 4 bases, with 10 bases left in between. Sequenced: PBMCs. The rearrangement links TRBV2 to TRBJ1-2; no reliable D call. This clonotype was sampled from a woman aged 18 to 35 in good health and CMV-seropositive. In DNA form, the CDR3 reads TGTGCCAGCAGTGTTAGCCCCGTCTATGGCTACACCTTC. Translating gives CASSVSPVYGYTF. The full variable domain, with the rest looked up from reference TRBV2 and TRBJ1-2, is EPEVTQTPSHQVTQMGQEVILRCVPISNHLYFYWYRQILGQKVEFLVSFYNNEISEKSEIFDDQFSVERPDGSNFTLKIRSTKLEDSAMYFCASSVSPVYGYTFGSGTRLTVV.